This T cell receptor (beta chain) was captured in a study of T cells in Graves' hyperthyroidism and ophthalmopathy. About the study: Peripheral blood was secured at the point of initial diagnosis, before any treatment.

RNA transcripts were the template for amplifying TCR beta CDR3 regions. The study used the HTBI primer set for a first-round RT-PCR of the TCR CDR3. MiXCR, applied by TCRdb to the multiplex PCR reads, yields one record per CDR3 protein. In the table there are approximately 600,000 distinct CDR3 sequences, 11% to 15% of which are singletons. After removal of 4 bases from V and 5 bases from J, the junction contained 3 bases not matched to a gene. CDR3 length: 13 amino acids. Among ophthalmopathy patients, the Clinical Activity Score reached at least 3, the NOSPECS grade reached at least 4, and duration remained under 3 months. This clonotype occurred many times.

This chain links TRBV12-3 or TRBV12-4 with TRBJ1-2; 8 bases map to TRBD1. This TCR derives from a woman aged 18-30 years with Graves' ophthalmopathy. The sample was blood. The CDR3, as DNA: TGTGCCAGCAGTTGGGACAGGAGTTATGGCTACACCTTC. This codes for CASSWDRSYGYTF.